Below, 10 T cell receptor beta chains from the same sample are listed, as sequenced in a study of T cells in Graves' hyperthyroidism and ophthalmopathy. RNA transcripts gave rise to amplified TCR beta CDR3 regions. A set of HTBI primers served as the primers for a first-round RT-PCR of the TCR CDR3. TCRdb recomputed calls from the multiplex PCR reads with MiXCR, one row per CDR3 protein. The table lists under 350,000 distinct CDR3 sequences, 21% of them singletons. Sequencing used blood. The receptors shown here come from a woman aged 50 to 65 with Graves' hyperthyroidism.

This clonotype was counted ten times or more. V is TRBV7-9 and J is TRBJ2-7; D is ambiguous. This CDR3 spans 14 amino acids. Trimming shortened V by 5 bases and J by 1 base, and 12 bases separated the two germline ends. Germline V CDR1 and CDR2: SEHNR, FQNEAQ (reference sequence). For the CDR3, the DNA is TGTGCCAGCAGCCCGTCGACGGCTTCCTACGAGCAGTACTTC. This sequence encodes CASSPSTASYEQYF.

This clonotype appeared a few times. V and J are TRBV28 and TRBJ2-6, with D uncertain. This CDR3 contains 15 residues. The germline V gene has CDR1 MDHEN and CDR2 SYDVKM. V lost 5 bases and J lost 2, with 10 bases in between. CDR3 sequence reads: CASSHYRAGANVLTF. The DNA of the CDR3 is TGTGCCAGCAGTCATTATAGGGCTGGGGCCAACGTCCTGACTTTC.

This clonotype has ten or more counts. The chain carries TRBV2 and TRBJ1-2; 7 bases fit TRBD1. V dropped 4 bases and J dropped 2; count of bases not matched to a gene: 10. This CDR3 spans 16 amino acids. Looked up from germline, CDR1 is SNHLY and CDR2 is FYNNEI. CDR3 sequence reads: CASSGAPHRGNYGYTF. The CDR3 region has the DNA TGTGCCAGCAGTGGAGCCCCGCACAGGGGAAACTATGGCTACACCTTC.

This chain connects TRBV12-3 or TRBV12-4 to TRBJ1-2; D remains ambiguous. Trimming pared 11 bases from V and 5 bases from J, leaving 27 bases between. The CDR3 covers 16 residues. CDR3 nucleotides: TGTGCCCTTACAGCCAAGCATGGGGAGGGAAGATATGGCTACACCTTC. As protein: CALTAKHGEGRYGYTF.

The table lists this clonotype with many counts. This chain joins TRBV5-5 and TRBJ2-5; TRBD2 matches 8 bases. The germline gives CDR1 SGHKS, CDR2 YYEKEE (reference sequence). Trimming at V came to 1 base and at J to 4 bases, leaving 6 bases not matched to a gene. The CDR3 length is 15 residues. The CDR3 coding sequence is TGTGCCAGCAGCTTGCCCCAGCGGGAGAGAGAGACCCAGTACTTC. Amino acids: CASSLPQRERETQYF.

This clonotype was counted many times. The chain couples TRBV20-1 to TRBJ2-3, with 8 nucleotides matching TRBD1. The ends lost 3 bases at V and 4 bases at J; junction bases unmatched: 6. Germline lookup yields CDR1 DFQATT and CDR2 SNEGSKA (reference sequence). This CDR3 is 14 amino acids long. The CDR3, as DNA: TGCAGTGCTAGGAAGACAGGGGTCTCAGATACGCAGTATTTT. Residues: CSARKTGVSDTQYF.

CDR3 sequence (DNA): TGTGCCAGCATTATCGGGACTAGCTTTTACAATGAGCAGTACTTC. It codes for CASIIGTSFYNEQYF. V gene TRBV12-3 or TRBV12-4 combines with J gene TRBJ2-7; 9 nucleotides align to TRBD2. This CDR3 has 15 amino acids. V dropped 7 bases and J dropped 7; count of bases not matched to a gene: 14.

The CDR3 here is CASSLWGPGTSGTDTQYF. The CDR3 nucleotides are TGCGCCAGCAGCCTCTGGGGCCCCGGGACTAGCGGTACAGATACGCAGTATTTT. The V gene is TRBV4-1, the J gene TRBJ2-3; 11 nucleotides line up with TRBD2. Germline lookup yields CDR1 MGHRA and CDR2 YSYEKL. After removal of 4 bases from V and 3 bases from J, the junction contained 12 bases not matched to a gene. There are 18 residues in the CDR3.

This clonotype has at least ten counts. The CDR3 DNA reads as TGTGCCACCAGGAAAGCGGGACCAAACACCGGGGAGCTGTTTTTT. Its translation is CATRKAGPNTGELFF. The V and J genes are TRBV15 and TRBJ2-2, with 7 bases that match TRBD2. The germline CDR1 and CDR2 sequences are LNHNV and YYDKDF (reference sequence). The CDR3 is 15 residues long. V dropped 6 bases and J dropped 2; count of bases not matched to a gene: 6. The whole variable domain, remainder taken from reference TRBV15 and TRBJ2-2, is DAMVIQNPRYQVTQFGKPVTLSCSQTLNHNVMYWYQQKSSQAPKLLFHYYDKDFNNEADTPDNFQSRRPNTSFCFLDIRSPGLGDTAMYLCATRKAGPNTGELFFGEGSRLTVL.

This clonotype appeared many times. The J gene is TRBJ1-5, the V gene TRBV7-8, with D perhaps matching TRBD1 (5 bases). This CDR3 is 17 amino acids long. Germline V gene data show CDR1 as SGHVS and CDR2 as FQNEAQ. Trimming took off 2 bases at V and 2 bases at J, with 16 bases between the two ends. CDR3 nucleotide sequence: TGTGCCAGCAGCTTACGGTCAGGGCAGGGAGGCAATCAGCCCCAGCATTTT. Amino acids: CASSLRSGQGGNQPQHF.